The 11 T cell receptor beta chains below come from one sample, sequenced in a study of blood T cells in healthy people across ages. A second PCR of 7 to 11 cycles used a sample-barcoded 5' primer and a J-beta primer mix. Each CDR3 protein is one row after TCRdb ran MiXCR on the 5' RACE reads. The data show hundreds of thousands of distinct CDR3 sequences, under 65% seen once. The specimen sequenced was blood. The receptors stem from a woman of 80 years or more in good health.

This clonotype was detected a few times. A single base separates this from a much larger clone, so it may be a read error. The chain is built from TRBV5-1 and TRBJ2-1; 8 nucleotides align to TRBD2. The CDR3 contains 15 residues. V was pared by 2 bases and J by 6 bases, with 7 bases of the junction left unmatched. Germline values: CDR1 SGHRS, CDR2 YFSETQ. In nucleotides, the CDR3 is TGCGCCAGCAGCTTTACTCCAGCGGGAGCCAATGAGCAGTTCTTC. Translation gives CASSFTPAGANEQFF.

This clonotype showed up many times. This chain links TRBV3-1 with TRBJ2-7; D is uncertain. V was shortened by 0 bases and J by 6 bases, with 12 bases between the two germline ends. From germline, CDR1 is LGHDT and CDR2 YNNKEL (reference sequence). This CDR3 comprises 14 residues. The CDR3 protein is CASSQDRVPGEQYF. The DNA of the CDR3 is TGTGCCAGCAGCCAAGATCGAGTCCCAGGCGAGCAGTACTTC.

This clonotype was seen many times. A read error may be the cause here, since a much bigger clone is one base away. The chain uses TRBV7-9 and TRBJ2-1, with 7 bases identical to TRBD2. The J call is in doubt because the DNA end fits TRBJ2-7 better. The CDR3 runs 16 residues. Germline CDR1 is SEHNR and CDR2 is FQNEAQ (reference sequence). CDR3 coding DNA: TGTGCCAGCAGCTTATGGTTGAGCGGGGCCTACAATGAGCAGTACTTC. It codes for CASSLWLSGAYNEQYF.

The chain carries TRBV6-1 and TRBJ2-4; D ambiguous. The J call is doubtful: the DNA matches TRBJ2-7 better. From germline, CDR1 is MNHNS and CDR2 SASEGT. The CDR3 extends over 14 amino acids. CDR3 amino acids: CASEKEIRAYEQYF. The DNA for the CDR3 is TGTGCCAGCGAGAAGGAAATTAGGGCCTACGAGCAGTACTTC.

The J gene is TRBJ2-1, the V gene TRBV11-2; 9 bases match TRBD2. V trimming: 3 bases; J trimming: 8 bases; junction bases outside the gene matches: 8. CDR1 and CDR2 from the germline V gene are SGHAT and FQNNGV. This CDR3 region has 15 residues. CDR3 sequence (DNA): TGTGCCAGCAGCTTGCGGGGGGGCCCGGCGGATGAGCAGTTCTTC. It specifies CASSLRGGPADEQFF.

V gene TRBV5-1 combines with J gene TRBJ2-3; TRBD1 matches 7 bases. Per the germline V gene, CDR1 is SGHRS and CDR2 is YFSETQ. The CDR3 is 16 amino acids. V shed 3 bases and J 3 bases; nucleotides not matched to a gene: 10. CDR3 protein: CASSWPDRVITDTQYF. The DNA for the CDR3 is TGCGCCAGCAGCTGGCCCGACAGGGTGATAACAGATACGCAGTATTTT.

This clonotype was seen ten or more times. J is TRBJ2-1 and V is TRBV28, with 7 bases aligning to TRBD1. V lost 4 bases, J lost 4 bases, and 10 bases stayed unmatched. Per the germline V gene, CDR1 is MDHEN and CDR2 is SYDVKM. The CDR3 length is 16 residues. CDR3 DNA sequence: TGTGCCAGCAGTTACCTAACCGGGACAGATTACAATGAGCAGTTCTTC. As protein: CASSYLTGTDYNEQFF.

V is TRBV24-1 and J is TRBJ2-1; D uncertain. This CDR3 comprises 12 residues. Per germline, CDR1 KGHDR and CDR2 SFDVKD. V dropped 3 bases and J dropped 2 bases, with 1 base sitting between them. The CDR3 nucleotides are TGTGCCACCAGTGATACCTACAATGAGCAGTTCTTC. It encodes CATSDTYNEQFF.

This clonotype appeared many times. This chain uses TRBV5-8 with TRBJ1-5; unclear D gene. Germline V gene sequence: CDR1 SGHTS, CDR2 YDEGEE. The CDR3 consists of 13 residues. The V end was cut by 2 bases, the J end by 7 bases, with 10 bases between. The CDR3 protein is CASSFQPPQPQHF. CDR3 DNA sequence: TGTGCCAGCAGCTTCCAGCCTCCCCAGCCCCAGCATTTT.

V and J are TRBV12-3 or TRBV12-4 and TRBJ1-4; D gene uncertain. The CDR3 totals 12 residues. V lost 10 bases to trimming and J lost 1 base, with 7 bases between them. As DNA, the CDR3 is TGTGCCACCAGGAGAACTAATGAAAAACTGTTTTTT. This gives the protein CATRRTNEKLFF.

This clonotype appeared once. A read error is possible here, since a much larger clone lies one base away. The gene calls are TRBV20-1 and TRBJ2-1; 7 positions agree with TRBD2. Germline loops: CDR1 DFQATT, CDR2 SNEGSKA (reference sequence). The CDR3 totals 13 residues. The CDR3 is CSAMTSSYDEQFF. The CDR3 nucleotides read TGCAGTGCTATGACTAGCTCCTACGATGAGCAGTTCTTC.